Below are 4 T cell receptor beta chains sequenced from a single sample in a study of vaccination and CD4 T cells after COVID-19. Cultured CD4+ T-cell DNA underwent Oncomine TCR Beta short-read sequencing. Each CDR3 protein is one row after TCRdb ran MiXCR on the PCR reads. The table records under 25,000 distinct CDR3 sequences, 45% to 65% of them present only once. Treatment described: approximately 9-day PBMC culture with coronavirus spike peptide pools or control peptides (ViraFEST assay). The antigens these receptors bind are not known. Sequenced material: CD4+ T cells from blood, cultured in vitro. Source of these receptors: a human donor who had recovered from COVID-19.

V gene TRBV5-4 combines with J gene TRBJ2-3, with no clear D. The CDR3 is made up of 15 amino acids. Germline V lookup: CDR1 SGHNT, CDR2 YYREEE (reference sequence). Trimming left V 3 bases short and J 4 bases short, with 15 bases between. As DNA, the CDR3 is TGTGCCAGCAGCTCCTCGAGGTCTGGCCCAGATACGCAGTATTTT. Protein sequence: CASSSSRSGPDTQYF. Full variable domain (remainder filled in from reference TRBV5-4 and TRBJ2-3): ETGVTQSPTHLIKTRGQQVTLRCSSQSGHNTVSWYQQALGQGPQFIFQYYREEENGRGNFPPRFSGLQFPNYSSELNVNALELDDSALYLCASSSSRSGPDTQYFGPGTRLTVL.

This clonotype was seen a handful of times. V gene TRBV6-1 combines with J gene TRBJ1-1; D ambiguous. CDR1 is MNHNS, CDR2 SASEGT, per germline. This CDR3 has 14 residues. Deletions cut 5 bases from V and 1 base from J, with 11 bases between. The CDR3 protein is CASSHGFGNTEAFF. The CDR3 nucleotides are TGTGCCAGCAGTCACGGATTCGGGAACACTGAAGCTTTCTTT.

The chain recombines TRBV2 with TRBJ1-1; TRBD1 matches at 12 bases. V gave up 6 bases and J gave up 4 bases; unmatched junction bases: 12. The CDR3 extends over 17 amino acids. Germline loops: CDR1 SNHLY, CDR2 FYNNEI. The CDR3 coding sequence is TGTGCCAGCAGGGTAGGAGGGACAGGGGGCGTCAGCACTGAAGCTTTCTTT. This gives the protein CASRVGGTGGVSTEAFF.

The genes are TRBV15 and TRBJ2-1; D unresolved. The CDR3 extends over 14 amino acids. Germline assignment: CDR1 LNHNV and CDR2 YYDKDF (reference sequence). The ends were cut back, 4 bases at V and 9 bases at J, with 16 bases in the middle. This CDR3 is CATSTLSAQLEQFF. CDR3 DNA sequence: TGTGCCACCAGCACCCTATCGGCGCAGCTTGAGCAGTTCTTC.